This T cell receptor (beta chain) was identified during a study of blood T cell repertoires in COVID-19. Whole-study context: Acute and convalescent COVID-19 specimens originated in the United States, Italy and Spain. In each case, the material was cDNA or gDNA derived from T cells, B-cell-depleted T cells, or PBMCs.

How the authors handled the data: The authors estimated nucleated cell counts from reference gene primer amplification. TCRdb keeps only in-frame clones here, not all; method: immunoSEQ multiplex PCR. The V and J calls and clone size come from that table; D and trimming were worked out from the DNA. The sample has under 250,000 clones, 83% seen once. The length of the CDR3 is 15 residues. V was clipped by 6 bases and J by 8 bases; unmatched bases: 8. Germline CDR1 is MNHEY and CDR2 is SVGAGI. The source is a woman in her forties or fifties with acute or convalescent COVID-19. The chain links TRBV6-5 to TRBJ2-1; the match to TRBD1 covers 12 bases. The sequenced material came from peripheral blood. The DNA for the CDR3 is TGTGCCAGCAGAGACCGGGACAGGGGGCGTGATGAGCAGTTCTTC. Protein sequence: CASRDRDRGRDEQFF.